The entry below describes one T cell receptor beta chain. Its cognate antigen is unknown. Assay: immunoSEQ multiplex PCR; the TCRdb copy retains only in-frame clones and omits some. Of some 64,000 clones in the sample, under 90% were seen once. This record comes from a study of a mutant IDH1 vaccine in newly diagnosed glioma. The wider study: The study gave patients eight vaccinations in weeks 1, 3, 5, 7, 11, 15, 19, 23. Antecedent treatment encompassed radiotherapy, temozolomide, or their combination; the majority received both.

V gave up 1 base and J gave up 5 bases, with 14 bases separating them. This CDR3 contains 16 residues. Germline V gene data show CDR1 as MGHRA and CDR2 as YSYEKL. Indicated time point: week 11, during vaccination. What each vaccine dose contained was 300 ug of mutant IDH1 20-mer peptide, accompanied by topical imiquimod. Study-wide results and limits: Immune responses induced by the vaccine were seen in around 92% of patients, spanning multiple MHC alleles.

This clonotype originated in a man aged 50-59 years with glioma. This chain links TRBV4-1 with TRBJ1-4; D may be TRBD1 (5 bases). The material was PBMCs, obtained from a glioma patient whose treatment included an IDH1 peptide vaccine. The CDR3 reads CASSQGFGDGNEKLFF. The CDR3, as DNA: TGCGCCAGCAGCCAAGGCTTTGGGGACGGCAATGAAAAACTGTTTTTT.